A single sample is the source of the 12 T cell receptor beta chains below, sequenced in a study of T-cell memory formation after mild COVID-19. One entry per CDR3 protein results from TCRdb running MiXCR on the 5' RACE reads. Of 120,000 to 150,000 distinct CDR3 sequences listed, 15% to 20% are singletons. The sample consisted of PBMCs or a T cell subset sorted from them (not recorded which). These receptors were taken from an adult woman who had mild COVID-19 (a few samples of this study predate the infection). Cell type and time point are not known.

This clonotype was observed a few times. V gene TRBV7-9 combines with J gene TRBJ2-5; D might be TRBD1 (5 bases). Looked up from germline, CDR1 is SEHNR and CDR2 is FQNEAQ (reference sequence). The CDR3 loop spans 14 amino acids. V was clipped by 4 bases and J by 0 bases, with 9 bases between them. The CDR3 bases are TGTGCCAGCAGCTCCCGGACATACCAAGAGACCCAGTACTTC. Translated, it gives CASSSRTYQETQYF.

This chain joins TRBV20-1 and TRBJ2-7, with D perhaps TRBD1 (5 bases). Trimming removed 0 bases at V and 2 bases at J, with 17 bases between. The CDR3 runs 16 residues. Germline V CDR1 and CDR2: DFQATT, SNEGSKA (reference sequence). The CDR3 protein is CSAREWVSGPTYEQYF. In nucleotides, the CDR3 is TGCAGTGCTAGAGAATGGGTCTCAGGGCCCACCTACGAGCAGTACTTC.

The chain carries TRBV20-1 and TRBJ2-7, with 16 positions matching TRBD2. CDR3 size: 19 residues. CDR1 and CDR2 (germline): DFQATT, SNEGSKA (reference sequence). V trimming: 0 bases; J trimming: 5 bases; junction bases outside the gene matches: 13. CDR3 coding DNA: TGCAGTGCTAGAGATATCCCGGGACTAGCGGGGGGGATTGGAGACGAGCAGTACTTC. It is translated as CSARDIPGLAGGIGDEQYF.

This clonotype was seen only a few times. The chain joins TRBV27 to TRBJ2-5; 8 bases fit TRBD1. After removal of 6 bases from V and 5 bases from J, the junction contained 11 bases not matched to a gene. There are 15 residues in the CDR3. The germline CDR1 and CDR2 sequences are MNHEY and SMNVEV (reference sequence). The CDR3 here is CASSSSRTGTETQYF. The CDR3 DNA reads as TGTGCCAGCAGCTCGTCCCGGACAGGGACGGAGACCCAGTACTTC.

On this clonotype itself: The junction shows a germline mismatch at one end, possibly a read error. Written as DNA, the CDR3 is TGTGCTAGCAGCTTAGGAACCTCTGGGGCCAACGTCCTGACTTTC. It yields the protein CASSLGTSGANVLTF. V and J are TRBV7-7 and TRBJ2-6; no reliable D call. CDR3 length equals 15 residues. Germline V gene sequence: CDR1 SSHAT, CDR2 FNYEAQ (reference sequence).

This clonotype was observed a few times. The gene calls are TRBV7-9 and TRBJ2-1, with TRBD1 matching 7 bases. V trimming: 5 bases; J trimming: 10 bases; junction bases outside the gene matches: 14. This CDR3 has 15 residues. Germline V lookup: CDR1 SEHNR, CDR2 FQNEAQ (reference sequence). The CDR3 sequence is CASSPGTVTFREQFF. The CDR3, as DNA: TGTGCCAGCAGCCCCGGGACAGTAACCTTTAGGGAGCAGTTCTTC.

This clonotype was seen at least ten times. This chain uses TRBV4-2 with TRBJ2-5; the D gene is possibly TRBD2 (5 bases). CDR1 and CDR2 (germline): LGHNA, YNFKEQ. The ends were cut back, 4 bases at V and 2 bases at J, with 8 bases in the middle. CDR3 length: 13 amino acids. The CDR3 loop is CASSPTGQETQYF. The CDR3 DNA reads TGTGCCAGCAGCCCGACGGGGCAAGAGACCCAGTACTTC.

The chain uses TRBV7-6 and TRBJ2-5; a possible D gene is TRBD2 (5 bases). Germline V gene sequence: CDR1 SGHVS, CDR2 FNYEAQ. The CDR3 has 15 residues. Trimming left V 5 bases short and J 5 bases short, with 18 bases between. CDR3 amino acids: CASSEGGSRAETQYF. The CDR3, as DNA: TGTGCCAGCAGCGAGGGCGGTAGCCGTGCGGAGACCCAGTACTTC.

The gene calls are TRBV6-2 or TRBV6-3 and TRBJ2-7; tentatively, D is TRBD1 or TRBD2 (5 bases each). This CDR3 region has 16 residues. Germline lookup yields CDR1 MNHEY and CDR2 SVGEGT. Trimming removed 0 bases from V and 4 bases from J, with 16 bases in between. CDR3 sequence (DNA): TGTGCCAGCAGTTACTCGAACCCTATGGGACGGTACGAGCAGTACTTC. This sequence encodes CASSYSNPMGRYEQYF.

This clonotype was seen more than once but under ten times. The chain combines TRBV12-5 with TRBJ2-1, with D maybe TRBD1 (6 bases). Germline values: CDR1 LGHNT, CDR2 FRNRAP. Trimming cost V 0 bases and J 13 bases, with 10 bases left between them. This CDR3 is built from 12 residues. The CDR3 loop is CASGLVADSQFF. CDR3 DNA sequence: TGTGCTAGTGGTTTGGTAGCGGACAGCCAGTTCTTC.

In its sample, this clonotype was seen a few times. The chain uses TRBV7-2 and TRBJ2-5; 8 bases are a match to TRBD2. The CDR3 has 15 residues. J was trimmed by 4 bases and V by 3 bases; bases with no gene match: 7. Germline-derived CDR1 and CDR2 are SGHTA and FQGNSA. For the CDR3, the DNA is TGTGCCAGCAGCTTTTCAGTCCTAGCGGGAGAGACCCAGTACTTC. It yields the protein CASSFSVLAGETQYF.

The chain carries TRBV7-9 and TRBJ2-3, with 8 bases aligning to TRBD2. Per the germline V gene, CDR1 is SEHNR and CDR2 is FQNEAQ (reference sequence). This CDR3 contains 18 residues. The J segment lost 4 bases and the V segment lost 5 bases, leaving 17 bases of the junction unmatched. The CDR3 here is CASSGRLAGTGYADTQYF. DNA of the CDR3: TGTGCCAGCAGCGGACGATTAGCGGGAACGGGATATGCAGATACGCAGTATTTT.